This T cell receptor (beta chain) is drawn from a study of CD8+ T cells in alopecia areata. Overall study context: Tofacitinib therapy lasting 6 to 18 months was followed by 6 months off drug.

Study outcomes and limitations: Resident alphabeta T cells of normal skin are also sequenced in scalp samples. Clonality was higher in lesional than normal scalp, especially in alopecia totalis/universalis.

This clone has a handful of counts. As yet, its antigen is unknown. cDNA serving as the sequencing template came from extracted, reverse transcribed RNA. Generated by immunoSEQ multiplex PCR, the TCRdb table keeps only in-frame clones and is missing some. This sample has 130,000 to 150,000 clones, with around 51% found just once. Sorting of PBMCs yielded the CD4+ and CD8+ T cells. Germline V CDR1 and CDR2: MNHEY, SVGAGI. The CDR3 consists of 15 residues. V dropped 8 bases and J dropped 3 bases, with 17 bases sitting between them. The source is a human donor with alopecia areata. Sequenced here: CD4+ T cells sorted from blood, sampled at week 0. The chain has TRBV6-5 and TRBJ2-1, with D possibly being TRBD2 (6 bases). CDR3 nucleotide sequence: TGTGCCAGCTCCCTCTCGGCGGGAAGCTACAATGAGCAGTTCTTC. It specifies CASSLSAGSYNEQFF.